One and the same sample provided the 25 T cell receptor beta chains below, sequenced in a study of blood T cell repertoires in COVID-19. Only in-frame clones appear in the TCRdb table, and some are missing; sequencing was by immunoSEQ multiplex PCR. The sample includes about 45,000 clones, 89% of them seen just once. The sample taken for sequencing was peripheral blood. The receptors shown here come from a human donor in a cohort sampled during active COVID-19.

The J gene is TRBJ1-5, the V gene TRBV28; D is unresolved. Germline loops: CDR1 MDHEN, CDR2 SYDVKM. This CDR3 contains 15 residues. Trimming shortened V by 4 bases and J by 4 bases, and 14 bases separated the two germline ends. The DNA of the CDR3 is TGTGCCAGCAGTTGGGGAGGGAGCACGAATCAGCCCCAGCATTTT. It yields the protein CASSWGGSTNQPQHF.

The chain joins TRBV6-6 to TRBJ2-1, with D tentatively TRBD2 (6 bases). Germline CDR1 is MNHNY and CDR2 is SVGAGI (reference sequence). Trimming shortened V by 7 bases and J by 6 bases, and 22 bases separated the two germline ends. This CDR3 contains 16 residues. This chain's CDR3 is CASKSGVSGVGNEQFF. The CDR3 DNA reads TGTGCCAGCAAAAGTGGGGTATCGGGAGTCGGCAATGAGCAGTTCTTC.

The rearrangement links TRBV19 to TRBJ1-2; no clear D gene. Between the trimmed V and J ends, which lost 0 bases and 5 bases, there was a span of 19 bases. Looked up from germline, CDR1 is LNHDA and CDR2 is SQIVND (reference sequence). This CDR3 spans 17 amino acids. The CDR3 bases are TGTGCCAGTAGTATAGATCGCGAGAGGGCGGGAGTATATGGCTACACCTTC. Translated: CASSIDRERAGVYGYTF.

The rearrangement links TRBV10-1 to TRBJ1-1, with D possibly matching TRBD1 (5 bases). Trimming took 0 bases from V and 2 from J, leaving 7 bases between them. Looked up from germline, CDR1 is WNHNN and CDR2 is SYGVQD (reference sequence). CDR3 length equals 14 residues. CDR3 protein: CASSESQANTEAFF. CDR3 sequence (DNA): TGCGCCAGCAGTGAGTCACAGGCCAACACTGAAGCTTTCTTT.

This clone came up a few times. This rearrangement joins TRBV5-4 to TRBJ2-3, with 12 bases fitting TRBD2. The CDR3 consists of 16 residues. Germline CDR1 and CDR2: SGHNT and YYREEE (reference sequence). V was pared by 4 bases and J by 0 bases, with 3 bases of the junction left unmatched. Written as DNA, the CDR3 is TGTGCCAGCAGCCTAGGACTAGCGGGAAGCACAGATACGCAGTATTTT. Translating gives CASSLGLAGSTDTQYF. The full variable domain, rest sourced from reference TRBV5-4 and TRBJ2-3, is ETGVTQSPTHLIKTRGQQVTLRCSSQSGHNTVSWYQQALGQGPQFIFQYYREEENGRGNFPPRFSGLQFPNYSSELNVNALELDDSALYLCASSLGLAGSTDTQYFGPGTRLTVL.

The rearrangement joins TRBV28 to TRBJ2-7, with TRBD1 matching 11 bases. Germline lookup yields CDR1 MDHEN and CDR2 SYDVKM. The CDR3 has 15 residues. Germline trimming cut 5 bases from V and 3 bases from J; bases unmatched to any gene: 6. The CDR3: CASSTPGTGGYEQYF. The CDR3 DNA sequence: TGTGCCAGCAGTACCCCTGGGACAGGGGGCTACGAGCAGTACTTC.

This chain connects TRBV27 to TRBJ1-1; possible D gene TRBD1, 6 bases. Germline-derived CDR1 and CDR2 are MNHEY and SMNVEV (reference sequence). This CDR3 is 16 amino acids long. V lost 5 bases and J 1 base, leaving 17 bases between the germline ends. Here the CDR3 reads CASSTTGWVKNTEAFF. CDR3 nucleotides: TGTGCCAGCAGTACAACAGGGTGGGTCAAGAACACTGAAGCTTTCTTT.

V gene TRBV29-1 combines with J gene TRBJ1-1; D remains ambiguous. Trimming pared 8 bases from V and 1 base from J, leaving 11 bases between. CDR3 size: 12 residues. In germline, CDR1 is SQVTM, CDR2 ANQGSEA. CDR3 amino acids: CSIGVRNTEAFF. Here the CDR3 DNA reads TGCAGCATTGGTGTCCGGAACACTGAAGCTTTCTTT.

The chain's CDR3 is CASSYSAVHEQFF. CDR3 in DNA: TGTGCCAGCAGTTACTCCGCGGTTCATGAGCAGTTCTTC. The chain joins TRBV6-5 to TRBJ2-1; D is uncertain. In germline, CDR1 is MNHEY, CDR2 SVGAGI. V lost 0 bases, J lost 8 bases, and 8 bases lay in between. The CDR3 is 13 residues long.

The genes are TRBV30 and TRBJ1-4; a possible D gene is TRBD1 (5 bases). V lost 0 bases to trimming and J lost 0 bases, with 8 bases between them. Germline V CDR1 and CDR2: GTSNPN, SVGIG (reference sequence). This CDR3 comprises 15 residues. The CDR3 DNA sequence: TGTGCCTGGAGTGTGGGGCCTGCAACTAATGAAAAACTGTTTTTT. This codes for CAWSVGPATNEKLFF.

This chain links TRBV7-9 with TRBJ2-5, with 9 bases fitting TRBD2. With V trimmed by 3 bases and J by 5 bases, 7 bases remained unmatched. Per the germline V gene, CDR1 is SEHNR and CDR2 is FQNEAQ (reference sequence). The CDR3 runs to 15 residues. The CDR3 here is CASSFSSGGEETQYF. For the CDR3, the DNA is TGTGCCAGCAGCTTTAGTAGCGGGGGTGAGGAGACCCAGTACTTC.

In its sample, this clone was seen once. The CDR3 sequence: CASSIPGGSYEQYF. The DNA for the CDR3 is TGCGCCAGCAGTATTCCCGGCGGGTCCTACGAGCAGTACTTC. The chain uses TRBV5-1 and TRBJ2-7; D may be TRBD2 (5 bases). The CDR3 extends over 14 amino acids. Germline V gene sequence: CDR1 SGHRS, CDR2 YFSETQ. V was trimmed by 5 bases and J by 1 base, leaving 13 bases between them.

The V gene is TRBV27, the J gene TRBJ1-4, with 7 positions matching TRBD1. Germline CDR1 is MNHEY and CDR2 is SMNVEV (reference sequence). The CDR3 runs to 14 residues. Losses at the gene ends were 8 bases for V and 7 bases for J; bases not matched to a gene: 10. The CDR3 region has the DNA TGTGCCAGCGCCAAATCGAGACAGGGTGAAAAACTGTTTTTT. Protein sequence: CASAKSRQGEKLFF. Supplemented by reference TRBV27 and TRBJ1-4, the full variable domain reads EAQVTQNPRYLITVTGKKLTVTCSQNMNHEYMSWYRQDPGLGLRQIYYSMNVEVTDKGDVPEGYKVSRKEKRNFPLILESPSPNQTSLYFCASAKSRQGEKLFFGSGTQLSVL.

The chain recombines TRBV29-1 with TRBJ2-2; 8 nucleotides align to TRBD1. Per germline, CDR1 SQVTM and CDR2 ANQGSEA. The CDR3 spans 15 residues. The V segment lost 0 bases and the J segment 6 bases; nucleotides outside the gene matches: 6. In nucleotides, the CDR3 is TGCAGCGTTGAAGATATAACAGGGGGATCCGGGGAGCTGTTTTTT. As protein: CSVEDITGGSGELFF.

The chain recombines TRBV18 with TRBJ2-3, with unresolved D. CDR3 size: 13 residues. Trimming cost V 3 bases and J 2 bases, with 6 bases left between them. Germline loops: CDR1 KGHSH, CDR2 LQKENI. In DNA, the CDR3 is TGTGCCAGCTCACCCAGGCTCACAGATACGCAGTATTTT. Its protein is CASSPRLTDTQYF.

V gene TRBV2 combines with J gene TRBJ2-6; no clear D. The V end lost 4 bases, the J end lost 0 bases, and 4 bases lay between the germline ends. Germline-derived CDR1 and CDR2 are SNHLY and FYNNEI. This CDR3 is 14 amino acids long. The chain's CDR3 is CASSVASGANVLTF. In nucleotides, the CDR3 is TGTGCCAGCAGTGTGGCCTCTGGGGCCAACGTCCTGACTTTC.

The rearrangement links TRBV2 to TRBJ1-1, with 8 bases lining up with TRBD1. The CDR3 totals 14 residues. CDR1 and CDR2 (germline): SNHLY, FYNNEI. The V gene end was trimmed by 5 bases and the J gene end by 3 bases; junction bases not matched to a gene: 5. The CDR3 spells CASSYRGMDTEAFF. The CDR3 bases are TGTGCCAGCAGTTACAGGGGGATGGACACTGAAGCTTTCTTT.

The table lists this clone with a few counts. This chain connects TRBV13 to TRBJ2-7; D possibly corresponds to TRBD2 (5 bases). In germline, CDR1 is PRHDT, CDR2 FYEKMQ (reference sequence). Trimming left V 4 bases short and J 0 bases short, with 16 bases between. The CDR3 is 16 amino acids. As DNA, the CDR3 is TGTGCCAGCAGCTCCCGAGATCATGGGAGCTCCTACGAGCAGTACTTC. This translates into CASSSRDHGSSYEQYF.

The rearrangement links TRBV5-5 to TRBJ2-3; 14 bases align to TRBD2. Germline lookup yields CDR1 SGHKS and CDR2 YYEKEE (reference sequence). With V trimmed by 4 bases and J by 5 bases, 6 bases remained unmatched. The CDR3 totals 16 residues. The CDR3 reads CASSPGLAGVRDTQYF. CDR3 nucleotides: TGTGCCAGCAGCCCGGGACTAGCGGGAGTTCGAGATACGCAGTATTTT.

This clone was recorded only once. J is TRBJ1-5 and V is TRBV6-1; 7 nucleotides agree with TRBD1. V shed 2 bases and J 0 bases; nucleotides not matched to a gene: 4. The germline gives CDR1 MNHNS, CDR2 SASEGT. This CDR3 is built from 16 residues. The CDR3 sequence is CASSEKTGTSNQPQHF. The CDR3, as DNA: TGTGCCAGCAGTGAAAAGACAGGGACTAGCAATCAGCCCCAGCATTTT.

The genes are TRBV11-3 and TRBJ2-7; 7 bases are shared with TRBD2. This CDR3 contains 15 residues. After removal of 5 bases from V and 2 bases from J, the junction contained 9 bases not matched to a gene. CDR1 and CDR2 (germline): SGHNT, YENEEA. The CDR3 here is CASSRRGGRTYEQYF. The CDR3 DNA follows: TGTGCCAGCAGCCGACGGGGAGGGCGGACCTACGAGCAGTACTTC.

The J gene is TRBJ2-2, the V gene TRBV4-2, with TRBD1 as a possible D gene (5 bases). The V gene lost 0 bases and the J gene lost 0 bases, with 17 bases spanning the gap. CDR3 length: 19 amino acids. Per the germline V gene, CDR1 is LGHNA and CDR2 is YNFKEQ. The CDR3 loop reads CASSQEFGWQGSNTGELFF. Here the CDR3 DNA reads TGTGCCAGCAGCCAAGAGTTCGGTTGGCAGGGTTCGAACACCGGGGAGCTGTTTTTT.

This chain joins TRBV2 and TRBJ1-3, with a tentative D call TRBD1 (5 bases). The V end was cut by 6 bases, the J end by 2 bases, with 17 bases between. Germline CDR1 reads SNHLY; CDR2 reads FYNNEI. The CDR3 runs 16 residues. This CDR3 reads CASSSMGGGTGNTIYF. CDR3 in DNA: TGTGCCAGCAGCTCAATGGGCGGGGGGACTGGAAACACCATATATTTT.

The chain links TRBV14 to TRBJ1-2; D might be TRBD1 (5 bases). The V gene lost 2 bases and the J gene lost 3 bases, with 10 bases spanning the gap. CDR1 SGHDN and CDR2 FVKESK come from the germline V gene. The CDR3 loop spans 14 amino acids. CDR3 bases: TGTGCCAGCAGCCAAATCCAGGGCGACTATGGCTACACCTTC. Translating gives CASSQIQGDYGYTF.

The DNA of the CDR3 is TGTGCCAGCACCGGGGGGAGCCTCTATGGCTACACCTTC. Residues: CASTGGSLYGYTF. The chain carries TRBV6-5 and TRBJ1-2; a possible D gene is TRBD1 (5 bases). CDR3 length: 13 residues. The V end was cut by 7 bases, the J end by 4 bases, with 13 bases between. Germline assignment: CDR1 MNHEY and CDR2 SVGAGI.